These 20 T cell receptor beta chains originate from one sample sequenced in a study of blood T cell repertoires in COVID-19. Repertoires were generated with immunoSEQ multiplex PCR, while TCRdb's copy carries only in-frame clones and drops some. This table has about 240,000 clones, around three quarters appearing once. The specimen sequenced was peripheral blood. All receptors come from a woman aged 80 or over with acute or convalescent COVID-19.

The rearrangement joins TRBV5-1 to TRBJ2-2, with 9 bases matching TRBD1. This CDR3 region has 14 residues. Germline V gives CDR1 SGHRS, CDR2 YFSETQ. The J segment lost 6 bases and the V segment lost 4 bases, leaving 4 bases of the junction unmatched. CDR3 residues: CASSQGTGPGELFF. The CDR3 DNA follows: TGCGCCAGCAGCCAGGGGACAGGGCCCGGGGAGCTGTTTTTT.

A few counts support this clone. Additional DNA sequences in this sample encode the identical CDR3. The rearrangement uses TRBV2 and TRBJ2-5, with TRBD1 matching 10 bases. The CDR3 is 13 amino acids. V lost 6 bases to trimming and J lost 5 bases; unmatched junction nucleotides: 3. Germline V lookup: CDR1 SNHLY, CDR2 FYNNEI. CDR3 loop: CASSDRGRETQYF. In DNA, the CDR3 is TGTGCCAGCAGCGACAGGGGGCGGGAGACCCAGTACTTC. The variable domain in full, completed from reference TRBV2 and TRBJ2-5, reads EPEVTQTPSHQVTQMGQEVILRCVPISNHLYFYWYRQILGQKVEFLVSFYNNEISEKSEIFDDQFSVERPDGSNFTLKIRSTKLEDSAMYFCASSDRGRETQYFGPGTRLLVL.

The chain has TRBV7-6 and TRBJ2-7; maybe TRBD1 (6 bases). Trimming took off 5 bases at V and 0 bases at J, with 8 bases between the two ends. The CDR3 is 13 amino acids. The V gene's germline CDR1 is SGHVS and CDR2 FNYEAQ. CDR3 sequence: CASSGGLSYEQYF. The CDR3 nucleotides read TGTGCCAGCAGCGGGGGCCTCTCCTACGAGCAGTACTTC.

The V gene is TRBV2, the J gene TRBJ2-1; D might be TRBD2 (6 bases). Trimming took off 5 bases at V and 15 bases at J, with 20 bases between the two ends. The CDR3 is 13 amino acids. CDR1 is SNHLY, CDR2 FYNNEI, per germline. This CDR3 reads CASSLETSRTWFF. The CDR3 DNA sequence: TGTGCCAGCAGTTTAGAGACTAGTAGAACATGGTTCTTC.

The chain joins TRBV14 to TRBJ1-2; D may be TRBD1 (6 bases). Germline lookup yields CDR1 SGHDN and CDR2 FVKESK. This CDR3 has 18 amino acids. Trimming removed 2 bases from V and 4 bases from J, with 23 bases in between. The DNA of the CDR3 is TGTGCCAGCAGCCAAACCGCGGGGGCTGGGTGGGGTCTCTATGGCTACACCTTC. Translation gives CASSQTAGAGWGLYGYTF.

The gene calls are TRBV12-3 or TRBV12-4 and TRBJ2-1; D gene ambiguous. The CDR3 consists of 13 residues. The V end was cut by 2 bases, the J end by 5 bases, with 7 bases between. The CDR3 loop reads CASSLFSNNEQFF. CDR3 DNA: TGTGCCAGCAGTTTATTTTCTAACAATGAGCAGTTCTTC.

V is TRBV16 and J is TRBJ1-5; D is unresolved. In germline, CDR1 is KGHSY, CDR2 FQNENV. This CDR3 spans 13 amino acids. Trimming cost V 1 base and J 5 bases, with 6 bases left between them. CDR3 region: CASSQLADQPQHF. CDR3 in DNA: TGTGCCAGCAGCCAATTGGCGGATCAGCCCCAGCATTTT.

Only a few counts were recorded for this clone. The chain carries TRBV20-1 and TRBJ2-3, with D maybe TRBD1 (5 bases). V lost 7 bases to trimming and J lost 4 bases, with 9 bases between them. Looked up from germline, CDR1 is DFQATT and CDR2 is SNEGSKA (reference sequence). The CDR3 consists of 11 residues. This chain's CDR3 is CSGGHSDTQYF. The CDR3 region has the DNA TGCAGTGGGGGCCACTCAGATACGCAGTATTTT.

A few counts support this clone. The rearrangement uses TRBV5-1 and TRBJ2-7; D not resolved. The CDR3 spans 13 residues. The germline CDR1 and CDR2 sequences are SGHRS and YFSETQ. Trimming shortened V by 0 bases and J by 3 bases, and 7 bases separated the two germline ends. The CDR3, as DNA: TGCGCCAGCAGCTTGGATGGCAACTACGAGCAGTACTTC. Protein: CASSLDGNYEQYF.

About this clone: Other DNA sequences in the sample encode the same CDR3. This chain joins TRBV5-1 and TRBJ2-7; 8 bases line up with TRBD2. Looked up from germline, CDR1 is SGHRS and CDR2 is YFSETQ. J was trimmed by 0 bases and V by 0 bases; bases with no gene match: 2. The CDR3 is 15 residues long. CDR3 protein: CASSLGGTSSYEQYF. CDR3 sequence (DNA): TGCGCCAGCAGCTTGGGTGGGACTAGCTCCTACGAGCAGTACTTC.

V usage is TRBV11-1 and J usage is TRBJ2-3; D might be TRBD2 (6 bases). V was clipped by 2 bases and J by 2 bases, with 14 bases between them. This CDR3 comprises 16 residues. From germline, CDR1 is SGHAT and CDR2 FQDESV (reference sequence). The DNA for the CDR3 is TGTGCCAGCAGCTTACTATCGACTAGGATCACAGATACGCAGTATTTT. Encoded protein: CASSLLSTRITDTQYF.

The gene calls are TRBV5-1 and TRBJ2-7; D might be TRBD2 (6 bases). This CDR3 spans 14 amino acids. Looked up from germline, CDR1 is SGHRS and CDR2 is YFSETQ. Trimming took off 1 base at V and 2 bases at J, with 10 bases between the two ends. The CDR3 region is CASSLLGGTYEQYF. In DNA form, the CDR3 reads TGCGCCAGCAGCTTGTTGGGGGGTACCTACGAGCAGTACTTC.

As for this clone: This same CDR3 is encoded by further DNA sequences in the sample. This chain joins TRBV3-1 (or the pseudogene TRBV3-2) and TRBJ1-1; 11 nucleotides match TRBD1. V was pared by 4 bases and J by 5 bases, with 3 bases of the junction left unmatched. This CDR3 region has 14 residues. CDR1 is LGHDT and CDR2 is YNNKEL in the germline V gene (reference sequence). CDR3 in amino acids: CASSPRDRGTEAFF. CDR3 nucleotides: TGTGCCAGCAGCCCCCGGGACAGGGGGACTGAAGCTTTCTTT.

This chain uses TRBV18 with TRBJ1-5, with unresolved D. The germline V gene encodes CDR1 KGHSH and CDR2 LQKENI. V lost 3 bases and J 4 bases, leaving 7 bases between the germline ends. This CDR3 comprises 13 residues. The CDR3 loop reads CASSPGPNQPQHF. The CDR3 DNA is TGTGCCAGCTCACCCGGTCCTAATCAGCCCCAGCATTTT.

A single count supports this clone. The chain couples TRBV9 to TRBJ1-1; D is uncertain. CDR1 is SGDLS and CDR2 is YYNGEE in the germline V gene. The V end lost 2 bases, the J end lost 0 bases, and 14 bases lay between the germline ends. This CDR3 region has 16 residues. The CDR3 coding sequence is TGTGCCAGCAGCGTGAGACCCGAGGGAATGAACACTGAAGCTTTCTTT. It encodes CASSVRPEGMNTEAFF.

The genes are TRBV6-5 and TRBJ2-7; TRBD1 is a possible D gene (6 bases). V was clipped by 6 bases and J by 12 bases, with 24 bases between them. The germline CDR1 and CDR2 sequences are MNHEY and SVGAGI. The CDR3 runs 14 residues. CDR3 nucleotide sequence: TGTGCCAGCAGCTCCCGGGACACCCTCTTTGCGTGGTACTTC. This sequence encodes CASSSRDTLFAWYF.

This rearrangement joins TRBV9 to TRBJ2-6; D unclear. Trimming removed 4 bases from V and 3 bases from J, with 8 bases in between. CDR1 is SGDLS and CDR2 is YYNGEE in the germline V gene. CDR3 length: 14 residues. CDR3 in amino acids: CASSPPGGANVLTF. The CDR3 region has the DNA TGTGCCAGCAGCCCCCCCGGTGGGGCCAACGTCCTGACTTTC. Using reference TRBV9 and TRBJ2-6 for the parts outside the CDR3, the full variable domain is DSGVTQTPKHLITATGQRVTLRCSPRSGDLSVYWYQQSLDQGLQFLIQYYNGEERAKGNILERFSAQQFPDLHSELNLSSLELGDSALYFCASSPPGGANVLTFGAGSRLTVL.

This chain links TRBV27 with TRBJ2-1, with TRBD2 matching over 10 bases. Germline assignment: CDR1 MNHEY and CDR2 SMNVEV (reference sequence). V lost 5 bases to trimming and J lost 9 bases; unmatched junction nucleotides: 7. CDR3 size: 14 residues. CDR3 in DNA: TGTGCCAGCAGTATCCTAGCGGGAGTTGGTGAGCAGTTCTTC. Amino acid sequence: CASSILAGVGEQFF.

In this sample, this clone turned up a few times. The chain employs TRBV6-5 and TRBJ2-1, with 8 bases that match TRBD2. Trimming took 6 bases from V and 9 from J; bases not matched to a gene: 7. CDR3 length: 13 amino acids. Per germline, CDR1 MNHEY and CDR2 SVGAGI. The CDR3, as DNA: TGTGCCAGCAGCGGAGCGGGAGTGGCTGAGCAGTTCTTC. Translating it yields CASSGAGVAEQFF.

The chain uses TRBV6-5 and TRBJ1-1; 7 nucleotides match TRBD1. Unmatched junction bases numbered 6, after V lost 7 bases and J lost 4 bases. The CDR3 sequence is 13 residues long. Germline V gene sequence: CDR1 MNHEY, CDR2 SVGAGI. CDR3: CASNLQGSTEAFF. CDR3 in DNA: TGTGCCAGCAATTTACAGGGGAGCACTGAAGCTTTCTTT.